Below, 24 T cell receptor beta chains from the same sample are listed, as sequenced in a study of early T cells in non-severe SARS-CoV-2 infection (dated by TCRdb to about 2021). The library was made by 5' RACE. The run used a NextSeq 500. Through fastp at Q25 and MiXCR, TCRdb rebuilt clones from the public reads, retaining in-frame beta chains. Merged by CDR3 protein, the rows form single entries marked with the most common genes and DNA. For this sample there are 75,000 to 90,000 distinct CDR3 sequences; about 15% appear just once. 4.5% to 7% of the sample lies in the top ten. Sequencing used whole blood. The receptor set was obtained from an adult who was a healthcare worker with PCR-confirmed SARS-CoV-2 infection or an uninfected control (not recorded which).

This clonotype was seen ten or more times. V usage is TRBV28 and J usage is TRBJ2-3; no firm D call. CDR3 length: 13 amino acids. Trimming pared 6 bases from V and 2 bases from J, leaving 9 bases between. Germline CDR1 and CDR2: MDHEN and SYDVKM. The CDR3 here is CASRGTNTDTQYF. The DNA for the CDR3 is TGTGCCAGCAGGGGAACTAACACAGATACGCAGTATTTT.

This clonotype showed up just a few times. CDR3 coding DNA: TGTGCCAGCAGTTTTACGGGAGAGAATGAGCAGTTCTTC. Its protein product is CASSFTGENEQFF. V is TRBV28 and J is TRBJ2-1; possible D gene TRBD2, 6 bases. Deletions cut 3 bases from V and 7 bases from J, with 10 bases between. Germline CDR1 is MDHEN and CDR2 is SYDVKM. The CDR3 runs 13 residues.

This clonotype was observed a few times. V and J are TRBV27 and TRBJ1-1; 9 nucleotides line up with TRBD1. Germline CDR1 MNHEY, CDR2 SMNVEV (reference sequence). This CDR3 has 13 amino acids. The V and J ends lost 6 bases and 5 bases, in that order; junction bases with no gene match: 4. As DNA, the CDR3 is TGTGCCAGCAGGCCACAGGGGGCGACTGAAGCTTTCTTT. This gives the protein CASRPQGATEAFF.

This clonotype turned up a few times. The chain joins TRBV4-2 to TRBJ2-1; D is undetermined. This CDR3 contains 16 residues. Trimming pared 1 base from V and 2 bases from J, leaving 12 bases between. Germline V gene sequence: CDR1 LGHNA, CDR2 YNFKEQ. DNA of the CDR3: TGTGCCAGCAGCCAAGTAACAGCAGAGCCCTACAATGAGCAGTTCTTC. Translation gives CASSQVTAEPYNEQFF.

This clonotype was seen repeatedly, ten times or more. The chain has TRBV5-1 and TRBJ2-7; D not resolved. Germline lookup yields CDR1 SGHRS and CDR2 YFSETQ. Trimming took 0 bases from V and 6 from J, leaving 7 bases between them. This CDR3 spans 12 amino acids. The CDR3: CASSLGAAEQYF. The CDR3 DNA reads TGCGCCAGCAGCTTGGGCGCGGCCGAGCAGTACTTC.

This clonotype was seen many times. CDR3 bases: TGTGCCAGTAGTATAGCCGACCCAGGGGGCAATCAGCCCCAGCATTTT. This translates into CASSIADPGGNQPQHF. The chain couples TRBV19 to TRBJ1-5, with D possibly TRBD1 on 6 matching bases. The CDR3 has 16 residues. Per the germline V gene, CDR1 is LNHDA and CDR2 is SQIVND (reference sequence). Trimming cost V 1 base and J 2 bases, with 12 bases left between them.

This clonotype was picked up many times. CDR3 loop: CASSLGASGVMNTEAFF. The CDR3 DNA reads TGTGCCAGCAGCTTAGGAGCCTCCGGGGTGATGAACACTGAAGCTTTCTTT. The rearrangement uses TRBV7-6 and TRBJ1-1; D uncertain. V lost 1 base to trimming and J lost 0 bases, with 15 bases between them. Germline assignment: CDR1 SGHVS and CDR2 FNYEAQ. The CDR3 runs to 17 residues.

This clonotype turned up a few times. This chain uses TRBV4-1 with TRBJ1-2; tentative D call: TRBD1 (6 bases). The V and J ends lost 4 bases and 4 bases respectively, with 13 bases between them. Germline V gives CDR1 MGHRA, CDR2 YSYEKL. There are 14 residues in the CDR3. The CDR3: CASSPSGDPYGYTF. In DNA, the CDR3 is TGCGCCAGCAGCCCCTCAGGGGATCCCTATGGCTACACCTTC.

This clonotype was recorded a few times. The V and J genes are TRBV29-1 and TRBJ2-3, with 12 bases aligning to TRBD2. Germline-derived CDR1 and CDR2 are SQVTM and ANQGSEA. This CDR3 comprises 16 residues. V dropped 1 base and J dropped 4; count of bases not matched to a gene: 6. CDR3 sequence (DNA): TGCAGCGTTGAAGTGCAGGGGACTAGCGGGCCAGATACGCAGTATTTT. Translating gives CSVEVQGTSGPDTQYF.

The genes are TRBV30 and TRBJ2-1, with D uncertain. This CDR3 comprises 12 residues. Trimming pared 0 bases from V and 6 bases from J, leaving 6 bases between. Germline CDR1 and CDR2: GTSNPN and SVGIG (reference sequence). The DNA for the CDR3 is TGTGCCTGGAGTGTACAAAGCAATGAGCAGTTCTTC. Translation gives CAWSVQSNEQFF.

The chain links TRBV27 to TRBJ2-5, with 8 bases identical to TRBD1. Germline assignment: CDR1 MNHEY and CDR2 SMNVEV (reference sequence). The CDR3 has 14 amino acids. J gave up 2 bases and V 10 bases, and 9 bases lay outside the gene matches. The CDR3 sequence: CATQNRGTQETQYF. Here the CDR3 DNA reads TGTGCCACCCAAAACAGGGGGACTCAAGAGACCCAGTACTTC.

This clonotype was seen ten or more times. V usage is TRBV6-1 and J usage is TRBJ1-1; D perhaps matches TRBD1 (5 bases). The CDR3 consists of 15 residues. Trimming removed 4 bases from V and 0 bases from J, with 12 bases in between. Looked up from germline, CDR1 is MNHNS and CDR2 is SASEGT. CDR3 residues: CASSGIGTMNTEAFF. The CDR3 DNA reads as TGTGCCAGCAGTGGGATAGGGACTATGAACACTGAAGCTTTCTTT.

The chain combines TRBV20-1 with TRBJ1-1, with D perhaps matching TRBD1 (6 bases). Germline loops: CDR1 DFQATT, CDR2 SNEGSKA (reference sequence). This CDR3 comprises 14 residues. As DNA, the CDR3 is TGCAGGCCTGGGACCGATGGGGGGCCTCCTGAAGCTTTCTTT. Translating it yields CRPGTDGGPPEAFF.

Only a few counts were recorded for this clonotype. V gene TRBV28 combines with J gene TRBJ2-3; D is perhaps TRBD1 or TRBD2 (5 bases each). CDR1 is MDHEN, CDR2 SYDVKM, per germline. Trimming took 2 bases from V and 5 from J, leaving 14 bases between them. The CDR3 totals 15 residues. The CDR3, as DNA: TGTGCCAGCAGTTTACGGAAAGGGACCGGAGATACGCAGTATTTT. This codes for CASSLRKGTGDTQYF.

The chain uses TRBV2 and TRBJ2-1; possibly TRBD1 for D (5 bases). In germline, CDR1 is SNHLY, CDR2 FYNNEI. The CDR3 length is 16 residues. The germline V and J ends were trimmed by 3 bases and 3 bases, with 15 bases remaining between them. The CDR3 loop reads CASSESSDIVYNEQFF. DNA for the CDR3: TGTGCCAGCAGTGAGTCGTCGGACATAGTCTACAATGAGCAGTTCTTC.

In this sample, this clonotype turned up a few times. This sequence joins TRBV6-1 and TRBJ1-1; D call uncertain. Trimming removed 6 bases at V and 0 bases at J, with 8 bases between. Germline CDR1 reads MNHNS; CDR2 reads SASEGT. This CDR3 contains 13 residues. CDR3 protein: CASRATLNTEAFF. The CDR3 DNA reads TGTGCCAGCAGAGCAACTCTGAACACTGAAGCTTTCTTT.

The chain joins TRBV7-2 to TRBJ2-7, with D possibly TRBD2 on 5 matching bases. The V gene lost 6 bases and the J gene lost 6 bases, with 15 bases spanning the gap. Germline V gives CDR1 SGHTA, CDR2 FQGNSA. The CDR3 covers 13 residues. The CDR3 sequence: CASSLKPGVEQYF. The CDR3 DNA reads as TGTGCCAGCAGTTTAAAACCCGGGGTCGAGCAGTACTTC.

The gene calls are TRBV25-1 and TRBJ2-1; TRBD1 agrees at 10 bases. With V trimmed by 4 bases and J by 3 bases, 3 bases remained unmatched. In germline, CDR1 is MGHDK, CDR2 SYGVNS. The CDR3 is 15 residues long. The CDR3 spells CASSGGTGVYNEQFF. In DNA, the CDR3 is TGTGCCAGCAGTGGGGGGACAGGGGTCTACAATGAGCAGTTCTTC. Using reference TRBV25-1 and TRBJ2-1 for the parts outside the CDR3, the full variable domain is EADIYQTPRYLVIGTGKKITLECSQTMGHDKMYWYQQDPGMELHLIHYSYGVNSTEKGDLSSESTVSRIRTEHFPLTLESARPSHTSQYLCASSGGTGVYNEQFFGPGTRLTVL.

This clonotype has just a few counts. V and J are TRBV7-9 and TRBJ1-4; D is unresolved. Trimming left V 5 bases short and J 3 bases short, with 7 bases between. This CDR3 is built from 13 residues. Per the germline V gene, CDR1 is SEHNR and CDR2 is FQNEAQ (reference sequence). The CDR3 sequence is CASSTRPNEKLFF. The CDR3 region has the DNA TGTGCCAGCAGCACGCGGCCTAATGAAAAACTGTTTTTT.

This chain connects TRBV5-1 to TRBJ2-5, with D perhaps being TRBD1 or TRBD2 (5 bases each). CDR3 length: 16 residues. The germline V gene has CDR1 SGHRS and CDR2 YFSETQ. Trimming shortened V by 2 bases and J by 5 bases, and 19 bases separated the two germline ends. CDR3 bases: TGCGCCAGCAGCTTAATGGGGGAGAAGGCGGATGAGACCCAGTACTTC. Protein sequence: CASSLMGEKADETQYF.

The chain links TRBV24-1 to TRBJ2-2; D gene uncertain. Trimming pared 6 bases from V and 3 bases from J, leaving 7 bases between. The CDR3 is 13 residues long. Germline V lookup: CDR1 KGHDR, CDR2 SFDVKD. The CDR3 nucleotides are TGTGCCACCAGTTTTGCCTACACCGGGGAGCTGTTTTTT. Translation: CATSFAYTGELFF.

This chain joins TRBV5-1 and TRBJ2-1; D unclear. Germline CDR1 is SGHRS and CDR2 is YFSETQ. This CDR3 region has 12 residues. Trimming took off 2 bases at V and 8 bases at J, with 8 bases between the two ends. CDR3 coding DNA: TGCGCCAGCAGCTTTAATAAGGATGAGCAGTTCTTC. Residues: CASSFNKDEQFF.

This clonotype was detected ten times or more. The chain joins TRBV28 to TRBJ1-3; D remains ambiguous. Per germline, CDR1 MDHEN and CDR2 SYDVKM. The CDR3 is 15 residues long. The germline V and J ends were trimmed by 7 bases and 8 bases, with 21 bases remaining between them. The CDR3 here is CASTGDGFQTDTIYF. CDR3 DNA sequence: TGTGCCAGCACCGGGGATGGGTTCCAAACAGACACCATATATTTT.

CDR3 nucleotide sequence: TGTGCCAGCAGCCGGGACAACGTGTATCATGAGCAGTTCTTC. Translated: CASSRDNVYHEQFF. This chain joins TRBV11-2 and TRBJ2-1, with D maybe TRBD1 (6 bases). V lost 5 bases, J lost 8 bases, and 16 bases lay in between. The CDR3 length is 14 residues. Germline CDR1 is SGHAT and CDR2 is FQNNGV.